This T cell receptor beta chain derives from a study of memory CD4+ T cells and cytomegalovirus serostatus. Only in-frame clones appear in the TCRdb table, and some are missing; sequencing was by immunoSEQ multiplex PCR. The sample records roughly 84,000 clones, 75% to 90% being singletons. Single viable CD3+CD4+CD8-CD45RO+ cells were sorted as the memory CD4+ T cells. The source of this sequence is an adult in good health and CMV-seronegative. Sequenced sample: memory CD4+ T cells from blood.

The CDR3 region is CAWSNRVTGTGWSPLHF. In DNA form, the CDR3 reads TGTGCCTGGAGTAACCGAGTGACCGGGACAGGATGGTCACCCCTCCACTTT. The V and J genes are TRBV30 and TRBJ1-6; 8 bases are shared with TRBD1. The germline CDR1 and CDR2 sequences are GTSNPN and SVGIG (reference sequence). Trimming removed 2 bases from V and 10 bases from J; junction bases left unmatched: 16. The CDR3 sequence is 17 residues long. The entire variable domain, with the rest obtained from reference TRBV30 and TRBJ1-6, is as follows: SQTIHQWPATLVQPVGSPLSLECTVEGTSNPNLYWYRQAAGRGLQLLFYSVGIGQISSEVPQNLSASRPQDRQFILSSKKLLLSDSGFYLCAWSNRVTGTGWSPLHFGNGTRLTVT.